These 30 T cell receptor beta chains share one sample of origin, sequenced in a study of T cell responses to AZD1222 COVID-19 vaccine. This table comes from immunoSEQ multiplex PCR, and its TCRdb copy is limited to in-frame clones, with some not included. The sample has 90,000 to 150,000 clones, roughly 90% seen once. Sequenced here: peripheral blood, sampled on day 0 of AZD1222 vaccination. The receptors derive from an adult in good health.

This chain uses TRBV29-1 with TRBJ1-1; 7 bases are a match to TRBD1. The CDR3 length is 14 residues. V was pared by 7 bases and J by 3 bases, with 11 bases of the junction left unmatched. The germline V gene encodes CDR1 SQVTM and CDR2 ANQGSEA. CDR3 residues: CSGTYGTADTEAFF. CDR3 sequence (DNA): TGCAGCGGCACTTACGGGACAGCAGACACTGAAGCTTTCTTT.

The chain employs TRBV10-2 and TRBJ1-1, with a weak D call TRBD1 (5 bases). The CDR3 is 16 residues long. The germline CDR1 and CDR2 sequences are WSHSY and SAAADI. Trimming took 5 bases from V and 0 from J, leaving 16 bases between them. CDR3 sequence reads: CASSWSGASLNTEAFF. CDR3 in DNA: TGCGCCAGCAGTTGGTCCGGGGCATCCTTGAACACTGAAGCTTTCTTT.

V is TRBV5-6 and J is TRBJ2-1, with a weak D call TRBD1 (6 bases). V lost 6 bases and J lost 7, with 17 bases in between. CDR3 length: 14 amino acids. Per germline, CDR1 SGHDT and CDR2 YYEEEE. DNA for the CDR3: TGTGCCAGCATCCTGGGGGCAAATATGAATGAGCAGTTCTTC. Amino acid sequence: CASILGANMNEQFF.

This clone came up many times. The chain links TRBV11-2 to TRBJ2-5; D is perhaps TRBD1 (6 bases). CDR3 length equals 14 residues. CDR1 and CDR2 (germline): SGHAT, FQNNGV. V was pared by 3 bases and J by 2 bases, with 10 bases between. The CDR3 protein is CASSFPGVQETQYF. CDR3 nucleotides: TGTGCCAGCAGCTTTCCAGGGGTACAAGAGACCCAGTACTTC.

This chain uses TRBV27 with TRBJ2-3; possibly TRBD1 or TRBD2 for D (5 bases each). In germline, CDR1 is MNHEY, CDR2 SMNVEV (reference sequence). V shed 6 bases and J shed 4 bases, with 14 bases lying between them. CDR3 length: 14 residues. CDR3 DNA sequence: TGTGCCAGCAGCCCCCGGGGCCCCCCAGATACGCAGTATTTT. This sequence encodes CASSPRGPPDTQYF.

The V gene is TRBV2, the J gene TRBJ1-3; the D is unclear. Germline V lookup: CDR1 SNHLY, CDR2 FYNNEI. This CDR3 region has 15 residues. V was shortened by 6 bases and J by 0 bases, with 12 bases between the two germline ends. CDR3 sequence: CASRTGANSGNTIYF. CDR3 bases: TGTGCCAGCAGGACGGGAGCAAACTCTGGAAACACCATATATTTT.

The chain joins TRBV19 to TRBJ2-1; 16 bases line up with TRBD2. This CDR3 contains 17 residues. CDR1 and CDR2 (germline): LNHDA, SQIVND (reference sequence). With V trimmed by 5 bases and J by 8 bases, 9 bases remained unmatched. The CDR3 here is CASSFYGTSGRDDEQFF. The DNA of the CDR3 is TGTGCCAGTAGTTTTTACGGGACTAGCGGGAGGGATGATGAGCAGTTCTTC.

This clone has only a few counts. V usage is TRBV5-4 and J usage is TRBJ1-6; no firm D call. The germline V and J ends were trimmed by 1 base and 0 bases, with 5 bases remaining between them. Germline V lookup: CDR1 SGHNT, CDR2 YYREEE (reference sequence). This CDR3 contains 15 residues. CDR3 nucleotides: TGTGCCAGCAGCTTGACGGGCTCCTATAATTCACCCCTCCACTTT. This translates into CASSLTGSYNSPLHF.

The chain has TRBV10-1 and TRBJ2-7; 9 nucleotides align to TRBD2. Per germline, CDR1 WNHNN and CDR2 SYGVQD (reference sequence). CDR3 length: 15 amino acids. Trimming cost V 2 bases and J 4 bases; bases outside gene matches: 6. CDR3 region: CASSEGIAGAYEQYF. Written as DNA, the CDR3 is TGCGCCAGCAGTGAGGGAATAGCGGGAGCGTACGAGCAGTACTTC.

The chain combines TRBV6-5 with TRBJ1-4, with D possibly TRBD1 on 6 matching bases. Germline CDR1 and CDR2: MNHEY and SVGAGI. The CDR3 consists of 13 residues. The ends were cut back, 2 bases at V and 8 bases at J, with 9 bases in the middle. The CDR3 nucleotides are TGTGCCAGCAGTTACACAACAGGGGAAAAACTGTTTTTT. Its translation: CASSYTTGEKLFF.

This clone appeared a single time. The J gene is TRBJ1-1, the V gene TRBV19; 8 bases map to TRBD1. Germline V CDR1 and CDR2: LNHDA, SQIVND (reference sequence). The CDR3 runs to 16 residues. J gave up 3 bases and V 4 bases, and 10 bases lay outside the gene matches. The CDR3: CASSRSTRGRDTEAFF. In DNA form, the CDR3 reads TGTGCCAGTAGTAGGTCAACCAGGGGGCGGGACACTGAAGCTTTCTTT.

This clone appeared a few times. The J gene is TRBJ1-6, the V gene TRBV30; D is uncertain. This CDR3 is 13 amino acids long. Germline CDR1 and CDR2: GTSNPN and SVGIG (reference sequence). Trimming took off 2 bases at V and 10 bases at J, with 12 bases between the two ends. CDR3 in DNA: TGTGCCTGGAGTCAGGATAAGAGGTCACCCCTCCACTTT. This codes for CAWSQDKRSPLHF.

V gene TRBV4-1 combines with J gene TRBJ1-4; D remains ambiguous. The CDR3 extends over 12 amino acids. V lost 3 bases to trimming and J lost 6 bases, with 5 bases between them. Germline V gene lookup returns CDR1 MGHRA and CDR2 YSYEKL. CDR3 amino acids: CASSHRDEKLFF. In DNA, the CDR3 is TGCGCCAGCAGCCATCGTGATGAAAAACTGTTTTTT.

The rearrangement links TRBV6-5 to TRBJ2-2; D uncertain. The germline V gene encodes CDR1 MNHEY and CDR2 SVGAGI. The CDR3 is 15 amino acids. Trimming took 7 bases from V and 2 from J, leaving 14 bases between them. The CDR3 protein is CASTPRAVNTGELFF. The CDR3 DNA reads as TGTGCCAGCACCCCAAGGGCCGTAAACACCGGGGAGCTGTTTTTT.

This chain connects TRBV28 to TRBJ2-7, with D perhaps TRBD1 (6 bases). Germline CDR1 and CDR2: MDHEN and SYDVKM. V was clipped by 1 base and J by 3 bases, with 13 bases between them. CDR3 length: 15 amino acids. CDR3 nucleotides: TGTGCCAGCAGTTTATCCCCGGACAGCCTCTACGAGCAGTACTTC. Amino acids: CASSLSPDSLYEQYF.

The chain recombines TRBV24-1 with TRBJ2-3; 8 bases agree with TRBD2. V gave up 7 bases and J gave up 6 bases; unmatched junction bases: 5. The CDR3 length is 13 residues. Germline lookup yields CDR1 KGHDR and CDR2 SFDVKD. CDR3 protein: CATSGPGGDTQYF. The DNA of the CDR3 is TGTGCCACCAGCGGACCGGGGGGGGATACGCAGTATTTT.

The chain uses TRBV6-1 and TRBJ1-2, with D possibly being TRBD1 (5 bases). Germline V gene data show CDR1 as MNHNS and CDR2 as SASEGT. The CDR3 contains 14 residues. Trimming shortened V by 1 base and J by 4 bases, and 10 bases separated the two germline ends. The chain's CDR3 is CASSEGVGPYGYTF. Written as DNA, the CDR3 is TGTGCCAGCAGTGAAGGGGTGGGGCCCTATGGCTACACCTTC.

This clone was observed a few times. This chain joins TRBV7-6 and TRBJ1-4; D remains unclear. The germline V gene encodes CDR1 SGHVS and CDR2 FNYEAQ. Trimming removed 4 bases from V and 0 bases from J, with 12 bases in between. CDR3 length: 16 amino acids. CDR3 in amino acids: CASSSFKTATNEKLFF. The CDR3 DNA is TGTGCCAGCAGCTCCTTCAAGACTGCAACTAATGAAAAACTGTTTTTT.

The chain uses TRBV30 and TRBJ1-6; TRBD1 might be the D (6 bases). This CDR3 is built from 13 residues. Germline CDR1 is GTSNPN and CDR2 is SVGIG (reference sequence). Trimming took off 3 bases at V and 8 bases at J, with 11 bases between the two ends. The CDR3: CAWRGQSYSPLHF. In nucleotides, the CDR3 is TGTGCCTGGAGAGGACAGAGCTATTCACCCCTCCACTTT.

The CDR3 DNA follows: TGTGCCAGCAGCCGGGACGCCGAAGGGTCCTATAATTCACCCCTCCACTTT. Its translation: CASSRDAEGSYNSPLHF. The chain couples TRBV5-4 to TRBJ1-6; D perhaps matches TRBD1 (5 bases). Trimming shortened V by 4 bases and J by 1 base, and 15 bases separated the two germline ends. Germline V gene data show CDR1 as SGHNT and CDR2 as YYREEE (reference sequence). The CDR3 sequence is 17 residues long.

The chain uses TRBV10-2 and TRBJ2-5, with TRBD2 identical over 10 bases. Germline lookup yields CDR1 WSHSY and CDR2 SAAADI. The CDR3 loop spans 16 amino acids. Losses at the gene ends were 4 bases for V and 5 bases for J; bases not matched to a gene: 10. Here the CDR3 DNA reads TGCGCCAGCAGTGGAGGGTCTAGCGGGGGTGGGGAGACCCAGTACTTC. Translated: CASSGGSSGGGETQYF.

The V call is TRBV7-8, the J call TRBJ1-6; 8 bases align to TRBD1. The CDR3 covers 18 residues. J lost 0 bases, V lost 5 bases, and 9 bases had no gene match. Germline-derived CDR1 and CDR2 are SGHVS and FQNEAQ. CDR3 DNA: TGTGCCAGCAGCCCGGCGCAGGGGGCAAGCTCCTATAATTCACCCCTCCACTTT. Amino acid sequence: CASSPAQGASSYNSPLHF. The full variable domain, in which reference TRBV7-8 and TRBJ1-6 provide the parts outside the CDR3, is GAGVSQSPRYKVAKRGQDVALRCDPISGHVSLFWYQQALGQGPEFLTYFQNEAQLDKSGLPSDRFFAERPEGSVSTLKIQRTQQEDSAVYLCASSPAQGASSYNSPLHFGNGTRLTVT.

CDR3 nucleotide sequence: TGTGCCAGCAGTGACGGACGGAACTATGGCTACACCTTC. Translation: CASSDGRNYGYTF. J is TRBJ1-2 and V is TRBV12-3 or TRBV12-4; no firm D call. V was cut by 5 bases and J by 2 bases, with 9 bases left in between. The CDR3 is 13 amino acids.

V gene TRBV27 combines with J gene TRBJ2-7; no clear D. The CDR3 sequence is 13 residues long. The ends were cut back, 3 bases at V and 6 bases at J, with 12 bases in the middle. Looked up from germline, CDR1 is MNHEY and CDR2 is SMNVEV (reference sequence). CDR3: CASSFFASGEQYF. The CDR3, as DNA: TGTGCCAGCAGTTTCTTTGCCTCCGGCGAGCAGTACTTC.

The chain combines TRBV12-3 or TRBV12-4 with TRBJ2-3; D remains unclear. This CDR3 is 12 amino acids long. The germline V and J ends were trimmed by 5 bases and 6 bases, with 9 bases remaining between them. The CDR3 region has the DNA TGTGCCAGCAGTCTGAATGGGGATACGCAGTATTTT. This gives the protein CASSLNGDTQYF.

This clone has just one count. This chain's CDR3 is CASSQGRLQAGSSEQYF. The CDR3 nucleotides are TGCGCCAGCAGCCAGGGGAGGTTACAGGCCGGGAGTTCCGAGCAGTACTTC. The J gene is TRBJ2-7, the V gene TRBV4-1, with D possibly TRBD2 on 6 matching bases. The CDR3 contains 17 residues. Germline assignment: CDR1 MGHRA and CDR2 YSYEKL. V was trimmed by 3 bases and J by 6 bases, leaving 24 bases between them.

The chain links TRBV5-6 to TRBJ1-1; the D gene is possibly TRBD1 (5 bases). The CDR3 spans 14 residues. Looked up from germline, CDR1 is SGHDT and CDR2 is YYEEEE. The V end lost 2 bases, the J end lost 1 base, and 9 bases lay between the germline ends. The CDR3 region is CASSLAGPNTEAFF. DNA of the CDR3: TGTGCCAGCAGCTTAGCGGGGCCGAACACTGAAGCTTTCTTT.

This rearrangement joins TRBV10-3 to TRBJ2-1, with 10 positions matching TRBD1. The J segment lost 5 bases and the V segment lost 4 bases, leaving 8 bases of the junction unmatched. Germline CDR1 is ENHRY and CDR2 is SYGVKD. The CDR3 consists of 16 residues. In DNA, the CDR3 is TGTGCCATCAGTGGCCCGACAGGGGGCGCCGACAATGAGCAGTTCTTC. It translates to CAISGPTGGADNEQFF.

This clone was detected only once. The rearrangement uses TRBV7-2 and TRBJ2-5; D is tentatively TRBD1 or TRBD2 (6 bases each). With 5 bases removed from V and 1 base from J, the gap between germline ends came to 17 bases. Per germline, CDR1 SGHTA and CDR2 FQGNSA. This CDR3 is 16 amino acids long. DNA of the CDR3: TGTGCCAGCAGCCGCGCCCGGGGGCTGCCCCAAGAGACCCAGTACTTC. Translated, it gives CASSRARGLPQETQYF.

V usage is TRBV15 and J usage is TRBJ1-5; D is unclear. This CDR3 is built from 13 residues. CDR1 LNHNV and CDR2 YYDKDF come from the germline V gene (reference sequence). V dropped 0 bases and J dropped 6 bases, with 6 bases sitting between them. The CDR3 spells CATSREGVQPQHF. CDR3 nucleotide sequence: TGTGCCACCAGCAGAGAGGGTGTTCAGCCCCAGCATTTT.